These T cell receptor beta chains were read from a single sample in a study of T-cell memory formation after mild COVID-19. TCRdb re-analysed the 5' RACE reads in MiXCR, keeping a single row per CDR3 protein. The sample lists hundreds of thousands of distinct CDR3 sequences; approximately 19% were seen once. The sample taken for sequencing was PBMCs or a T cell subset sorted from them (not recorded which). The receptors shown here come from a man aged 18 to 35 who had mild COVID-19 (a few samples of this study predate the infection). Cell type and time point are not known. Each CDR3 is given with its conserved first and last residue. D genes are given only for firm matches. Size is omitted from some rows. Given values are once, few, many or a class for expanded clones.

few,TRBD1,TRBV10-3,TRBJ2-7,CAISERRTGGPGEQYF,TGTGCCATCAGTGAGCGCCGGACAGGGGGGCCCGGGGAGCAGTACTTC
once,.,TRBV20-1,TRBJ2-3,CSARDWGGGTDTQYF,TGCAGTGCTAGAGATTGGGGCGGGGGCACAGATACGCAGTATTTT
few,TRBD1,TRBV29-1,TRBJ2-3,CSVQEGTGSVTDTQYF,TGCAGCGTACAAGAGGGGACAGGGTCGGTCACAGATACGCAGTATTTT
many,TRBD2,TRBV7-3,TRBJ2-2,CASSSSRGGSGELFF,TGTGCCAGCAGCTCCTCTCGGGGGGGAAGCGGGGAGCTGTTTTTT
.,.,TRBV6-5,TRBJ1-1,CASRRVALNTEAFF,TGTGCCAGCAGGAGGGTGGCCTTGAACACTGAAGCTTTCTTT
.,.,TRBV20-1,TRBJ1-5,CSARWAGANQPQHF,TGCAGTGCTAGATGGGCCGGGGCAAATCAGCCCCAGCATTTT
.,.,TRBV9,TRBJ2-1,CASSPRWRSDEQFF,TGTGCCAGCAGCCCACGCTGGCGGTCCGATGAGCAGTTCTTC
once,TRBD1,TRBV10-3,TRBJ2-3,CAISESGRGLPDTQYF,TGTGCCATCAGTGAGTCGGGCAGGGGGCTTCCCGATACGCAGTATTTT
once,.,TRBV7-9,TRBJ1-4,CASSSLDSDEKLFF,TGTGCCAGCAGCTCACTGGACAGTGATGAAAAACTGTTTTTT
few,TRBD1,TRBV7-2,TRBJ1-6,CASSLSGTGVSPLHF,TGTGCCAGCAGCTTGTCCGGGACAGGGGTTTCACCCCTCCACTTT
.,.,TRBV6-2/TRBV6-3,TRBJ1-1,CASSSNPGGGSTEAFF,TGTGCCAGCAGTTCGAATCCTGGAGGAGGTAGCACTGAAGCTTTCTTT
.,TRBD1,TRBV20-1,TRBJ1-1,CSARTGENTEAFF,TGCAGTGCAAGGACAGGGGAGAACACTGAAGCTTTCTTT
.,.,TRBV28,TRBJ2-1,CASSLDPNEQFF,TGTGCCAGCAGTTTAGACCCTAATGAGCAGTTCTTC
.,.,TRBV4-1,TRBJ1-2,CASSQGGLDYGYTF,TGCGCCAGCAGCCAGGGGGGGCTAGACTATGGCTACACCTTC
.,.,TRBV7-9,TRBJ1-4,CASSSPGGGNEKLFF,TGTGCCAGCAGCTCACCGGGGGGAGGAAATGAAAAACTGTTTTTT
few,TRBD2,TRBV5-1,TRBJ2-5,CASSSQASGVETQYF,TGCGCCAGCAGCTCCCAGGCTAGCGGGGTAGAGACCCAGTACTTC
once,TRBD1,TRBV30,TRBJ2-3,CAWTGGDTQYF,TGTGCCTGGACAGGGGGTGATACGCAGTATTTT